The rows below give T cell receptor beta chains drawn from one sample of a study of blood T cell repertoires in COVID-19. Data came from immunoSEQ multiplex PCR; TCRdb stores just in-frame clones and leaves some out. The sample gives fewer than 350,000 clones, around 90% of which show up once; about 3% is in the top ten. The sequencing input was PBMCs or T cells enriched from blood (not recorded which). These receptors were collected from a man aged 40-49 years who had been exposed to COVID-19. The CDR3 runs from the conserved cysteine through the conserved F or W. The D gene is left open where the match is weak. Clone size, where shown, is once, few, many, or a class for clones that have expanded.

clone size	V gene	D gene	J gene	CDR3 DNA	CDR3 protein
once	TRBV9	TRBD2	TRBJ2-1	TGTGCCAGCAGCGTAGCTCCTCTAGCGGAGTACAATGAGCAGTTCTTC	CASSVAPLAEYNEQFF
.	TRBV29-1	.	TRBJ1-2	TGCAGCGTACCTAAGGGACCAGCGGGTACGGGCTACACCTTC	CSVPKGPAGTGYTF
.	TRBV10-2	.	TRBJ2-2	TGCGCCAGCAGTGTTGGAGGGAACACCGGGGAGCTGTTTTTT	CASSVGGNTGELFF
.	TRBV30	TRBD1	TRBJ1-1	TGTGCCTGGATCCCCCGCAGGGGGCTTGAAGCTTTCTTT	CAWIPRRGLEAFF
.	TRBV12-2	.	TRBJ1-5	TGTGCAAGTCGCTTTGGGGACAGACACAATCAGCCCCAGCATTTT	CASRFGDRHNQPQHF
.	TRBV24-1	TRBD2	TRBJ2-7	TGTGCCACCAAGGCCAGCGGGAGGGCTAGCTACGAGCAGTACTTC	CATKASGRASYEQYF
.	TRBV5-4	.	TRBJ2-2	TGTGCCAGCAGCTTGAATATAGGGGTTGGGTCAGGCGGGGAGCTGTTTTTT	CASSLNIGVGSGGELFF
.	TRBV5-5	.	TRBJ2-7	TGTGCCAGCAGCCTTAGCTCCTACGAGCAGTACTTC	CASSLSSYEQYF
.	TRBV29-1	.	TRBJ2-1	TGCAGCGTTGCGAGGTTGAATGAGCAGTTCTTC	CSVARLNEQFF
.	TRBV29-1	TRBD2	TRBJ2-1	TGCAGCGGGACCGGGACTAGCATTCATGAGCAGTTCTTC	CSGTGTSIHEQFF
.	TRBV27	.	TRBJ1-2	TGTGCCAGCAGTTCGATCTCGACAGCCAACTATGGCTACACCTTC	CASSSISTANYGYTF
.	TRBV28	.	TRBJ2-1	TGTGCCAGCAGGAACGGACTAAGCTCCTACAATGAGCAGTTCTTC	CASRNGLSSYNEQFF
.	TRBV4-1	.	TRBJ1-1	TGCGCCAGCAGCCAAGACTCTGAAGCTTTCTTT	CASSQDSEAFF
.	TRBV11-2	TRBD1	TRBJ2-5	TGTGCCAGCACCGTTACCGGGACAGAGGGCACCCAGTACTTC	CASTVTGTEGTQYF
.	TRBV30	.	TRBJ1-1	TGTGCCTGGAGTGTTCAGGGCACTGAAGCTTTCTTT	CAWSVQGTEAFF
.	TRBV5-1	TRBD1	TRBJ1-1	TGCGCCAGCAGCCACGGACAGGGGGCTGATGTCACTGAAGCTTTCTTT	CASSHGQGADVTEAFF
.	TRBV24-1	.	TRBJ2-5	TGTGCCACCAGTGAGCGTGACCTCCGGGGGTGGGAGACCCAGTACTTC	CATSERDLRGWETQYF
.	TRBV14	TRBD1	TRBJ2-1	TGTGCCAGCAGCCAAGCGGAGCGATACCCAGGGGGGCAGTTCTTC	CASSQAERYPGGQFF
medium-sized	TRBV7-6	.	TRBJ2-7	TGTGCCAGCAGCTTAATTACAGGGGGGGCCTACGAGCAGTACTTC	CASSLITGGAYEQYF
once	TRBV5-1	TRBD1	TRBJ2-2	TGCGCCAGCAGCTTGGCGGGACAGGGGAACACCGGGGAGCTGTTTTTT	CASSLAGQGNTGELFF
.	TRBV27	TRBD1	TRBJ2-7	TGTGCCAGCAGTTCCCGGGACAGGGGCCCCTACGAGCAGTACTTC	CASSSRDRGPYEQYF
.	TRBV19	.	TRBJ2-4	TGTGCCAGTAGTATTTTAGTCCAGGAGGGCCGGCGAAAAAACATTCAGTACTTC	CASSILVQEGRRKNIQYF
.	TRBV12-3/TRBV12-4	.	TRBJ1-1	TGTGCCAGCAGTACAGACAGTGAAGCTTTCTTT	CASSTDSEAFF
.	TRBV2	.	TRBJ2-3	TGTGCCAGCAGAGCCGATACTAGCACAGATACGCAGTATTTT	CASRADTSTDTQYF
.	TRBV12-3/TRBV12-4	TRBD1	TRBJ1-1	TGTGCCAGCAGGGGACAGGGCGTCACTGAAGCTTTCTTT	CASRGQGVTEAFF
.	TRBV7-9	TRBD1	TRBJ1-1	TGTGCCAGCAGCTTAGAAGGGGGCGTGAACACTGAAGCTTTCTTT	CASSLEGGVNTEAFF
.	TRBV18	.	TRBJ1-1	TGTGCCAGCTCACCAATGCAGGATGAAGCTTTCTTT	CASSPMQDEAFF
.	TRBV28	.	TRBJ1-2	TGTGCCAGCAGTGCAGGGGTATCGGACTATGGCTACACCTTC	CASSAGVSDYGYTF
.	TRBV7-2	.	TRBJ1-1	TGTGCCAGCAGCGGGGGGTTTGCTTTCTTT	CASSGGFAFF
.	TRBV19	.	TRBJ2-2	TGTGCCAGTAGTATAGGGGCTACCGGGGAGCTGTTTTTT	CASSIGATGELFF
.	TRBV7-3	TRBD1	TRBJ2-3	TGTGCCAGCAGCTTAACGGGACAGTTTACAGATACGCAGTATTTT	CASSLTGQFTDTQYF
.	TRBV4-1	.	TRBJ1-2	TGCGCCAGCAGCTCCCGAGATACGGGTGGCTACACCTTC	CASSSRDTGGYTF
.	TRBV3-1/TRBV3-2	.	TRBJ1-6	TGTGCCAGCAGCCAAGGCCGGGGAAGAGGGTCACCCCTCCACTTT	CASSQGRGRGSPLHF
.	TRBV29-1	TRBD1	TRBJ2-7	TGCAGCGTTGGGGGACAGGATTTCTCCTACGAGCAGTACTTC	CSVGGQDFSYEQYF
.	TRBV16	TRBD1	TRBJ1-2	TGTGCCAGCAGCCTGGGACAGGGGCCCTATGGCTACACCTTC	CASSLGQGPYGYTF
.	TRBV3-1/TRBV3-2	.	TRBJ2-5	TGTGCCAGCAGAAGCAAAGCGGGAGAGACCCAGTACTTC	CASRSKAGETQYF
.	TRBV7-8	.	TRBJ2-7	TGTGCCAGCAGCCAAAGACTAGTCGAGCAGTACTTC	CASSQRLVEQYF
.	TRBV2	TRBD2	TRBJ2-5	TGTGCCAGCTCCGGACTAGCGGGATCCCAAGAGACCCAGTACTTC	CASSGLAGSQETQYF
once	TRBV7-9	TRBD2	TRBJ2-1	TGTGCCAGCAGCTTACCACTAGCGGGGAATGAGCAGTTCTTC	CASSLPLAGNEQFF
.	TRBV20-1	TRBD2	TRBJ2-7	TGCAGTGCTAGTGCCACAAGCGGGATAGTCGACGAGCAGTACTTC	CSASATSGIVDEQYF
once	TRBV13	.	TRBJ1-1	TGTGCCAGCAGCTTACGGGGAGGGAACACTGAAGCTTTCTTT	CASSLRGGNTEAFF
.	TRBV6-5	.	TRBJ1-2	TGTGCCAGCAGATCGACAGACTCCAACTATGGCTACACCTTC	CASRSTDSNYGYTF
.	TRBV19	TRBD1	TRBJ1-4	TGTGCCAGTAGTGACCCGACAGGGGATGAGGAGGAAAAACTGTTTTTT	CASSDPTGDEEEKLFF
.	TRBV28	TRBD2	TRBJ2-7	TGTGCCAGCAGTCGGACTAGCGGTACCTACGAGCAGTACTTC	CASSRTSGTYEQYF
.	TRBV13	.	TRBJ2-1	TGTGCCAGCAGCTTAGGGTTGGGCTGGGTCTCGAACAATGAGCAGTTCTTC	CASSLGLGWVSNNEQFF
once	TRBV9	.	TRBJ1-1	TGTGCCAGCAGCCCCCGTGGGGGGGGCACTGAAGCTTTCTTT	CASSPRGGGTEAFF
.	TRBV6-6	TRBD1	TRBJ2-7	TGTGCCAGCAGTTTCCCGGGACAGGGTAGGCACGAGCAGTACTTC	CASSFPGQGRHEQYF
few	TRBV12-5	TRBD2	TRBJ2-2	TGTGCTAGTGGTGGAACGGGACTAGCGGGAGTGGCCGGGGAGCTGTTTTTT	CASGGTGLAGVAGELFF
.	TRBV5-6	.	TRBJ2-1	TGTGCCAGCAGCTTGAAGCTAGCCCATGAGCAGTTCTTC	CASSLKLAHEQFF
.	TRBV12-5	.	TRBJ1-1	TGTGCTAGTGGTTCCCTCCCGGGACACTACACTGAAGCTTTCTTT	CASGSLPGHYTEAFF
.	TRBV2	.	TRBJ2-6	TGTGCCAGCAGTGATAGGAGAGCCTCTGGGGCCAACGTCCTGACTTTC	CASSDRRASGANVLTF
.	TRBV29-1	TRBD2	TRBJ2-1	TGCAGCGTTGAAGCGAGCGGGAGGTCCTACAATGAGCAGTTCTTC	CSVEASGRSYNEQFF
.	TRBV20-1	.	TRBJ1-1	TGCAGTGCTAGATATGGGCCGGGGGCTTTCTTT	CSARYGPGAFF
.	TRBV5-5	TRBD2	TRBJ2-7	TGTGCCAGCAGCACATCCGGGACTAGCGGGAGTTCCCCTAAGGAGCAGTACTTC	CASSTSGTSGSSPKEQYF
few	TRBV15	TRBD1	TRBJ1-3	TGTGCCACCTCCATCAGGGGGTCTGGAAACACCATATATTTT	CATSIRGSGNTIYF
.	TRBV27	TRBD1	TRBJ1-3	TGTGCCAGCAGTGCCCGATCTTACGGGACAGGGTCGAACACCATATATTTT	CASSARSYGTGSNTIYF
.	TRBV11-2	.	TRBJ2-5	TGTGCCAGCAGCTTTGGCGGGTCGGTCCAAGAGACCCAGTACTTC	CASSFGGSVQETQYF
once	TRBV9	.	TRBJ1-1	TGTGCCAGCAGCGTGACACCGAACACTGAAGCTTTCTTT	CASSVTPNTEAFF